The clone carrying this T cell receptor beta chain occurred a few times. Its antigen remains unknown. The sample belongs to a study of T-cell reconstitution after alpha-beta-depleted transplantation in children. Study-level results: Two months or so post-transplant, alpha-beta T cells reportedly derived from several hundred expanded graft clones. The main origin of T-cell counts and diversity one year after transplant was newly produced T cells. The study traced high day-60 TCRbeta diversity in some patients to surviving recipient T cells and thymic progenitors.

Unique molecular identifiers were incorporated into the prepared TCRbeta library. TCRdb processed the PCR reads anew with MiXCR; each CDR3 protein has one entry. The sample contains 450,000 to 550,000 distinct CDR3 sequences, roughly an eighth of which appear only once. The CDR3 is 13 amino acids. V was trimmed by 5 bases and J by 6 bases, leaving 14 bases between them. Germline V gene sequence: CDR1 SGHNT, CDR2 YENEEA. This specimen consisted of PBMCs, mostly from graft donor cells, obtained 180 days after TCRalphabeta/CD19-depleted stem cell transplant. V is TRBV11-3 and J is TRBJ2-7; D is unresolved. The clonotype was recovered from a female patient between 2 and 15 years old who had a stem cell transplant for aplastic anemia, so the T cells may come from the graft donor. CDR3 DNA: TGTGCCAGCAGCCCACAGCAGTCTAGCGAGCAGTACGTC. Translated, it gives CASSPQQSSEQYV.